This is a list of T cell receptor beta chains from one sample in a study of T cell responses to AZD1222 COVID-19 vaccine. The data were produced by immunoSEQ multiplex PCR, yet TCRdb's version contains in-frame clones alone and is incomplete. The table records approximately 110,000 clones, roughly 90% of them present only once. The sample was peripheral blood, taken on day 0 of AZD1222 vaccination. Receptors were obtained from an adult in good health. Each CDR3 is given with its conserved first and last residue. Fields, in order: D gene, J gene, V gene, clone size, CDR3 protein, CDR3 DNA. The D gene is left open where the match is weak. The listing skips clone size in some rows; elsewhere it reads once, few, many or a size class.

>TRBD2|TRBJ2-1|TRBV29-1|-
CSVESGSGGYNEQFF
TGCAGCGTTGAATCGGGTAGCGGGGGATACAATGAGCAGTTCTTC
>TRBD2|TRBJ2-3|TRBV7-3|-
CASSLLAGAGDTQYF
TGTGCCAGCAGCTTACTGGCGGGAGCGGGAGATACGCAGTATTTT
>-|TRBJ1-2|TRBV10-3|-
CAISDSAGEGGYTF
TGTGCCATCAGTGACTCCGCAGGGGAGGGTGGCTACACCTTC
>-|TRBJ2-2|TRBV7-3|-
CASSDSTTNTGELFF
TGTGCCAGCAGCGACTCGACTACGAACACCGGGGAGCTGTTTTTT
>TRBD1|TRBJ2-7|TRBV14|-
CASSPLDRGTYEQYF
TGTGCCAGCAGCCCCTTGGACAGGGGGACCTACGAGCAGTACTTC
>-|TRBJ1-5|TRBV18|-
CASSPAAAGNQPQHF
TGTGCCAGCTCACCGGCGGCGGCAGGGAATCAGCCCCAGCATTTT
>-|TRBJ1-2|TRBV1|-
CTSSQWAQRVPYNYGYTF
TGCACCAGCAGCCAATGGGCACAACGAGTACCCTATAACTATGGCTACACCTTC
>-|TRBJ2-3|TRBV24-1|-
CATSDLGRSGGTDTQYF
TGTGCCACCAGTGATTTAGGCCGGAGTGGGGGCACAGATACGCAGTATTTT
>-|TRBJ1-2|TRBV18|-
CASSPPRDGNYGYTF
TGTGCCAGCTCACCACCTCGGGACGGAAACTATGGCTACACCTTC
>-|TRBJ1-5|TRBV6-2/TRBV6-3|-
CASSYPSGGVVDQPQHF
TGTGCCAGCAGTTACCCCTCCGGGGGGGTTGTCGATCAGCCCCAGCATTTT
>-|TRBJ2-7|TRBV19|-
CASSLGPGEQYF
TGTGCCAGTAGTTTGGGTCCTGGGGAGCAGTACTTC
>-|TRBJ2-1|TRBV6-2/TRBV6-3|-
CASSYTKDKGWLINEQFF
TGTGCCAGCAGTTACACTAAGGATAAGGGGTGGCTCATCAATGAGCAGTTCTTC
>TRBD2|TRBJ2-7|TRBV4-3|-
CASSQQLAGGDEQYF
TGCGCCAGCAGCCAACAACTAGCGGGGGGGGACGAGCAGTACTTC
>TRBD2|TRBJ2-5|TRBV9|-
CASSVGGTSGGWGLGETQYF
TGTGCCAGCAGCGTAGGAGGGACTAGCGGGGGGTGGGGACTGGGCGAGACCCAGTACTTC
>-|TRBJ1-1|TRBV6-6|-
CASSYRVGLNTEAFF
TGTGCCAGCAGTTATAGGGTGGGGCTGAACACTGAAGCTTTCTTT
>TRBD1|TRBJ1-2|TRBV7-9|-
CASSPQGSVYGYTF
TGTGCCAGCAGCCCACAGGGGTCGGTTTATGGCTACACCTTC
>-|TRBJ1-1|TRBV7-3|-
CASSLGGAEAFF
TGTGCCAGCAGCTTAGGGGGGGCTGAAGCTTTCTTT
>-|TRBJ2-1|TRBV10-3|-
CAISGGGPLDEQFF
TGTGCCATCAGTGGGGGGGGGCCCTTGGATGAGCAGTTCTTC
>-|TRBJ1-6|TRBV6-5|-
CASSYSNGERPLHF
TGTGCCAGCAGTTACTCGAATGGGGAGCGACCCCTCCACTTT
>-|TRBJ1-1|TRBV29-1|-
CSVGPGWNTEAFF
TGCAGCGTGGGCCCCGGGTGGAACACTGAAGCTTTCTTT
>-|TRBJ1-2|TRBV18|-
CASSPGKGSSGYTF
TGTGCCAGCTCACCAGGCAAGGGTTCGAGTGGCTACACCTTC
>-|TRBJ2-7|TRBV5-1|-
CASSLANPLYEQYF
TGCGCCAGCAGCTTGGCCAACCCCCTCTACGAGCAGTACTTC
>-|TRBJ1-4|TRBV6-5|-
CASASGLGEKLFF
TGTGCCAGCGCGTCTGGGCTAGGGGAAAAACTGTTTTTT
>-|TRBJ2-7|TRBV20-1|-
CSASGRGSGDEQYF
TGCAGTGCTAGTGGTCGCGGTTCGGGGGACGAGCAGTACTTC
>-|TRBJ1-1|TRBV18|-
CASSPPWRQLNTEAFF
TGTGCCAGCTCACCACCTTGGCGGCAGCTGAACACTGAAGCTTTCTTT
>-|TRBJ2-3|TRBV29-1|-
CSVLQGSTDTQYF
TGCAGCGTTTTACAGGGAAGCACAGATACGCAGTATTTT
>TRBD2|TRBJ2-2|TRBV28|-
CASSPGLVRPGELFF
TGTGCCAGCAGCCCCGGACTAGTCAGGCCAGGGGAGCTGTTTTTT
>-|TRBJ1-6|TRBV6-1|-
CASSKGQSTRSGWVNSPLHF
TGTGCCAGCAGTAAAGGACAGTCTACTAGGTCAGGTTGGGTAAATTCACCCCTCCACTTT
>TRBD1|TRBJ1-5|TRBV28|-
CASSKPTGSNQPQHF
TGTGCCAGCAGTAAACCGACAGGGAGCAATCAGCCCCAGCATTTT
>TRBD1|TRBJ2-7|TRBV6-2/TRBV6-3|-
CASSYSTGYSEQYF
TGTGCCAGCAGTTACTCGACAGGGTACAGCGAGCAGTACTTC
>-|TRBJ1-2|TRBV12-3/TRBV12-4|-
CASSLQGSGYTF
TGTGCCAGCAGTTTGCAGGGGAGCGGCTACACCTTC
>-|TRBJ2-3|TRBV9|-
CARSVLGGAGDTQYF
TGTGCCCGCAGCGTATTAGGGGGGGCAGGGGATACGCAGTATTTT
>-|TRBJ1-1|TRBV6-5|-
CASRRSASNTEAFF
TGTGCCAGCAGAAGATCAGCTTCCAACACTGAAGCTTTCTTT
>-|TRBJ2-1|TRBV11-2|few
CASSPRSGGEQFF
TGTGCCAGCAGCCCCAGGAGTGGTGGCGAGCAGTTCTTC
>-|TRBJ1-2|TRBV7-2|-
CASSLARSQANYGYTF
TGTGCCAGCAGCTTAGCCCGCAGTCAAGCCAACTATGGCTACACCTTC
>-|TRBJ1-4|TRBV5-1|-
CASSEELGSNEKLFF
TGCGCCAGCAGCGAAGAACTAGGGTCTAATGAAAAACTGTTTTTT
>-|TRBJ1-2|TRBV11-3|-
CASSWGQEYGGYTF
TGTGCCAGCAGTTGGGGACAAGAGTATGGAGGCTACACCTTC
>-|TRBJ1-2|TRBV28|-
CASSQIYGYTF
TGTGCCAGCAGCCAGATCTATGGCTACACCTTC
>-|TRBJ2-2|TRBV5-1|once
CASSRGLTNTGELFF
TGCGCCAGCAGCAGGGGACTGACGAACACCGGGGAGCTGTTTTTT
>TRBD2|TRBJ2-5|TRBV3-1/TRBV3-2|-
CASSQGAPGGGQETQYF
TGTGCCAGCAGCCAAGGCGCCCCCGGGGGGGGCCAAGAGACCCAGTACTTC
>-|TRBJ2-5|TRBV6-2/TRBV6-3|-
CASSGTYQETQYF
TGTGCCAGCAGCGGGACGTACCAAGAGACCCAGTACTTC
>TRBD2|TRBJ2-3|TRBV5-1|-
CASSLTSDLADTQYF
TGCGCCAGCAGCTTGACTAGCGATTTGGCAGATACGCAGTATTTT
>-|TRBJ2-4|TRBV12-2|-
CASRLPRRLAKNIQYF
TGTGCAAGTCGCTTACCTCGACGGTTAGCCAAAAACATTCAGTACTTC
>-|TRBJ1-3|TRBV30|-
CAWSRLNTIYF
TGTGCCTGGAGTCGTTTGAACACCATATATTTT
>TRBD1|TRBJ1-5|TRBV6-5|once
CASRKGQYSNQPQHF
TGTGCCAGCAGGAAGGGACAGTATAGCAATCAGCCCCAGCATTTT
>TRBD2|TRBJ2-5|TRBV9|-
CASSSGLAGGVETQYF
TGTGCCAGCAGCAGCGGACTAGCGGGGGGGGTGGAGACCCAGTACTTC
>TRBD2|TRBJ2-1|TRBV7-2|-
CASSLDLRGGNNEQFF
TGTGCCAGCAGCTTAGATTTGCGGGGGGGCAACAATGAGCAGTTCTTC
>TRBD1|TRBJ1-1|TRBV7-2|-
CASSLRGTENTEAFF
TGTGCCAGCAGCTTGAGGGGGACAGAGAACACTGAAGCTTTCTTT
>TRBD2|TRBJ2-1|TRBV27|-
CASSLSIGGREGRYNEQFF
TGTGCCAGCAGTTTATCGATAGGAGGGCGGGAGGGCCGATACAATGAGCAGTTCTTC
>-|TRBJ2-7|TRBV28|-
CASSQPLRGLYEQYF
TGTGCCAGCAGTCAACCCCTACGAGGGCTCTACGAGCAGTACTTC
>-|TRBJ1-2|TRBV10-3|-
CAIAADQEIYGYTF
TGTGCCATCGCCGCTGATCAAGAAATCTATGGCTACACCTTC